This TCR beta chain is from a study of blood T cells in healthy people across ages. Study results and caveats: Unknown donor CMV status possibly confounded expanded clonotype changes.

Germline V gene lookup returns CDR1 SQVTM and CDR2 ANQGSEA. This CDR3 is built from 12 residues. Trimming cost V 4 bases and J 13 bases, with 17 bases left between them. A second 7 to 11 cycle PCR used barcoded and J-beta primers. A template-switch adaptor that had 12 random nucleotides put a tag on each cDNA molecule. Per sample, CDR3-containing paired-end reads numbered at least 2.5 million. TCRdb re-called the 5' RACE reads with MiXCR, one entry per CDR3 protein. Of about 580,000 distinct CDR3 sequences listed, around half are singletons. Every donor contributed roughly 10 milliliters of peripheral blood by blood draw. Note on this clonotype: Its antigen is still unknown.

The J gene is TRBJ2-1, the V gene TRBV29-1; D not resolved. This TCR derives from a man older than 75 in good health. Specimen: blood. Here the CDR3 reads CSVGIMATAQFF. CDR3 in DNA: TGCAGCGTTGGAATTATGGCGACCGCACAGTTCTTC.